This T cell receptor beta chain is drawn from a study of blood T cells in healthy people across ages. Study-level information: About one barcoded beta molecule per two T cells was captured by template switching.

Trimming removed 1 base from V and 4 bases from J; junction bases left unmatched: 6. Germline V gene sequence: CDR1 SGHKS, CDR2 YYEKEE (reference sequence). CDR3 size: 16 residues. The authors ran a second PCR of roughly 6 to 12 cycles using a sample-barcoded 5' primer and a J-beta primer mix. Each cDNA molecule, via a template-switch adaptor with 12 random nucleotides, was tagged. Each CDR3 protein gets one entry after TCRdb re-called the 5' RACE reads with MiXCR. The sample holds 1.5 million or so distinct CDR3 sequences, around 42% seen once. The TCR sequence derives from a young woman in good health. The chain carries TRBV5-5 and TRBJ2-3, with TRBD2 matching 10 bases. Input material: blood. CDR3 sequence reads: CASSLLIAGGADTQYF. The CDR3 DNA sequence: TGTGCCAGCAGCTTGTTAATAGCGGGGGGAGCAGATACGCAGTATTTT.